This record looks at one TCR beta chain sequence and its context. Its antigen is unidentified. V lost 0 bases to trimming and J lost 5 bases, with 8 bases between them. This CDR3 spans 14 amino acids. Germline V gene data show CDR1 as LGHNA and CDR2 as YSLEER. PCR used 60 Vbeta primers and 13 Jbeta primers. Profiling relied on immunoSEQ multiplex PCR, and the TCRdb table lists in-frame clones only, not all of them. The sample holds 100,000 to 150,000 clones, roughly four fifths seen once. This entry is derived from a study of cytomegalovirus exposure and HLA in healthy donors. Background on the study: About 180 million T cells yielded more than 95 million unique TCR beta sequences, as an earlier analysis found. Findings and caveats of the study: As a later analysis revealed, most CMV-associated TCR beta chains appeared HLA-restricted.

V gene TRBV4-3 combines with J gene TRBJ2-1; D is uncertain. The material sequenced was PBMCs. The TCR sequence derives from a woman aged 18-29 years in good health and CMV-seronegative. DNA for the CDR3: TGCGCCAGCAGCCAAGATCGGGTCAACAATGAGCAGTTCTTC. Residues: CASSQDRVNNEQFF.